A single T cell receptor beta chain is shown here with its context. TCRdb's table, derived via immunoSEQ multiplex PCR, lists solely in-frame clones and lacks some. This table holds roughly 80,000 clones, around 92% found once. The data are from a study of control samples from healthy donors and cancer patients. Germline CDR1 is MGHRA and CDR2 is YSYEKL. The CDR3 extends over 14 amino acids. The V segment lost 4 bases and the J segment 3 bases; nucleotides outside the gene matches: 3. The sample taken for sequencing was blood. V usage is TRBV4-1 and J usage is TRBJ2-5; the match to TRBD1 covers 9 bases. The receptor was derived from a man aged 45 to 65 in good health. CDR3 loop: CASSPGDREETQYF. CDR3 bases: TGCGCCAGCAGCCCCGGGGACAGGGAAGAGACCCAGTACTTC.